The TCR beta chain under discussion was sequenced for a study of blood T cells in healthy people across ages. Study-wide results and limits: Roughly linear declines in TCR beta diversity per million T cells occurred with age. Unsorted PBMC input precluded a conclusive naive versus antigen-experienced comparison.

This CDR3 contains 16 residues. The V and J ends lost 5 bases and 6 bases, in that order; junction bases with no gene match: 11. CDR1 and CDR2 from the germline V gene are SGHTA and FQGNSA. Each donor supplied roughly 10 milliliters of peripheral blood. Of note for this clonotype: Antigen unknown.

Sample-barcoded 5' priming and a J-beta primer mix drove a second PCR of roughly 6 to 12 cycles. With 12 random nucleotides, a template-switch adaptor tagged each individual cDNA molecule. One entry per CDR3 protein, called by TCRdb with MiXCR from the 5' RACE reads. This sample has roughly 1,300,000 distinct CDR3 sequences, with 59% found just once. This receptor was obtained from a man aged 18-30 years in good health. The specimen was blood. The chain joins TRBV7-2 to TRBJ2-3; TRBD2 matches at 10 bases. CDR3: CASSNPTSGPPDTQYF. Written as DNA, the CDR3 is TGTGCCAGCAGCAATCCGACTAGCGGGCCACCCGATACGCAGTATTTT.